These T cell receptor beta chains were read from a single sample in a study of cytomegalovirus exposure and HLA in healthy donors. Sequencing was performed with immunoSEQ multiplex PCR; in TCRdb, only in-frame clones are kept and a portion is missing. The sample yields about 46,000 clones, of which the top ten take up less than 1.2%. The specimen was PBMCs. These receptor sequences come from a woman between 35 and 50 years old in good health and CMV-seronegative. CDR3s include the opening cysteine and the closing phenylalanine or tryptophan. The D gene is left open where the match is weak.

D: TRBD2; V: TRBV4-3; J: TRBJ2-7; CDR3: CASSQDRSGRVSGEQYF; DNA: TGCGCCAGCAGCCAAGATCGGAGCGGGAGGGTCTCGGGAGAGCAGTACTTC
D: .; V: TRBV6-5; J: TRBJ2-5; CDR3: CASSYSRGRGENQYF; DNA: TGTGCCAGCAGTTACTCAAGGGGGAGGGGAGAGAACCAGTACTTC
D: .; V: TRBV7-9; J: TRBJ1-1; CDR3: CASSSPRVTEAFF; DNA: TGTGCCAGCAGCTCTCCCAGGGTCACTGAAGCTTTCTTT
D: .; V: TRBV5-1; J: TRBJ2-2; CDR3: CASSSGMNTGELFF; DNA: TGCGCCAGCAGCTCCGGGATGAACACCGGGGAGCTGTTTTTT
D: .; V: TRBV9; J: TRBJ2-3; CDR3: CASSVTSKYTDTQYF; DNA: TGTGCCAGCAGCGTAACATCCAAATACACAGATACGCAGTATTTT
D: TRBD2; V: TRBV9; J: TRBJ2-1; CDR3: CASSPTSGWNNEQFF; DNA: TGTGCCAGCAGCCCCACTAGCGGGTGGAACAATGAGCAGTTCTTC
D: .; V: TRBV11-2; J: TRBJ2-7; CDR3: CASSLDPGPYEQYF; DNA: TGTGCCAGCAGCTTAGATCCTGGGCCCTACGAGCAGTACTTC
D: TRBD1; V: TRBV4-3; J: TRBJ2-5; CDR3: CASSQELQGAQETQYF; DNA: TGCGCCAGCAGCCAAGAGTTACAGGGGGCGCAAGAGACCCAGTACTTC
D: .; V: TRBV29-1; J: TRBJ2-5; CDR3: CSVGWSRGETQYF; DNA: TGCAGCGTTGGATGGAGCAGAGGAGAGACCCAGTACTTC
D: TRBD1; V: TRBV25-1; J: TRBJ1-1; CDR3: CASTNRGPRAEAFF; DNA: TGTGCCAGCACAAACAGGGGGCCGAGGGCTGAAGCTTTCTTT
D: .; V: TRBV19; J: TRBJ2-7; CDR3: CASSPGTTYEQYF; DNA: TGTGCCAGTAGTCCCGGGACAACCTACGAGCAGTACTTC
D: TRBD2; V: TRBV30; J: TRBJ2-3; CDR3: CAWSVRLAGGSDTQYF; DNA: TGTGCCTGGAGTGTACGACTAGCGGGAGGATCTGATACGCAGTATTTT
D: TRBD2; V: TRBV5-1; J: TRBJ2-5; CDR3: CASSVNPAGEGETQYF; DNA: TGCGCCAGCAGCGTAAATCCTGCGGGAGAAGGGGAGACCCAGTACTTC
D: TRBD2; V: TRBV27; J: TRBJ2-1; CDR3: CASSLGLAVYNEQFF; DNA: TGTGCCAGCAGTTTGGGACTAGCGGTCTACAATGAGCAGTTCTTC
D: TRBD1; V: TRBV28; J: TRBJ1-5; CDR3: CASSLWDYRGNSNQPQHF; DNA: TGTGCCAGCAGTTTATGGGACTACAGGGGGAATAGCAATCAGCCCCAGCATTTT
D: .; V: TRBV27; J: TRBJ1-2; CDR3: CASSLRTEGNYGYTF; DNA: TGTGCCAGCAGTTTAAGGACGGAGGGGAACTATGGCTACACCTTC
D: .; V: TRBV6-6; J: TRBJ1-1; CDR3: CASSYGGALGTEAFF; DNA: TGTGCCAGCAGTTACGGGGGGGCCCTGGGCACTGAAGCTTTCTTT
D: .; V: TRBV20-1; J: TRBJ1-1; CDR3: CSARSVTEAFF; DNA: TGCAGTGCTAGATCCGTAACTGAAGCTTTCTTT
D: .; V: TRBV5-1; J: TRBJ2-7; CDR3: CASSLNTYEQYF; DNA: TGCGCCAGCAGCTTAAATACCTACGAGCAGTACTTC
D: TRBD1; V: TRBV11-3; J: TRBJ2-7; CDR3: CASSIGTDYEQYF; DNA: TGTGCCAGCAGCATAGGGACAGATTACGAGCAGTACTTC
D: TRBD1; V: TRBV19; J: TRBJ2-7; CDR3: CASSPTGVYEQYF; DNA: TGTGCCAGTAGTCCGACAGGGGTCTACGAGCAGTACTTC
D: .; V: TRBV28; J: TRBJ2-2; CDR3: CASSPMTGLTGELFF; DNA: TGTGCCAGCAGTCCCATGACAGGACTCACCGGGGAGCTGTTTTTT
D: .; V: TRBV9; J: TRBJ2-1; CDR3: CASSVDDKIYNEQFF; DNA: TGTGCCAGCAGCGTTGATGACAAGATCTACAATGAGCAGTTCTTC
D: .; V: TRBV11-2; J: TRBJ2-5; CDR3: CASSLVHGEETQYF; DNA: TGTGCCAGCAGCTTAGTGCACGGAGAAGAGACCCAGTACTTC
D: .; V: TRBV5-4; J: TRBJ2-2; CDR3: CASSLDVRANTGELFF; DNA: TGTGCCAGCAGCTTGGACGTCAGGGCGAACACCGGGGAGCTGTTTTTT
D: .; V: TRBV2; J: TRBJ2-3; CDR3: CASSPDPWAGRRTDTQYF; DNA: TGTGCCAGCAGTCCGGACCCTTGGGCGGGAAGGCGCACAGATACGCAGTATTTT
D: TRBD1; V: TRBV4-3; J: TRBJ1-2; CDR3: CASSQDGTASLPGGYTF; DNA: TGCGCCAGCAGCCAAGATGGGACAGCCTCCCTACCGGGAGGCTACACCTTC
D: TRBD2; V: TRBV5-1; J: TRBJ2-1; CDR3: CASSSALAGEQFF; DNA: TGCGCCAGCAGTTCGGCCCTAGCGGGAGAGCAGTTCTTC
D: TRBD2; V: TRBV11-3; J: TRBJ2-2; CDR3: CASSPWTSGSPGELFF; DNA: TGTGCCAGCAGCCCCTGGACTAGCGGGAGCCCCGGGGAGCTGTTTTTT
D: TRBD1; V: TRBV4-3; J: TRBJ1-2; CDR3: CASSRDSTFEHGYTF; DNA: TGCGCCAGCAGCAGGGACAGCACCTTCGAGCATGGCTACACCTTC
D: .; V: TRBV7-3; J: TRBJ1-2; CDR3: CASSPDRNYGYTF; DNA: TGTGCCAGCAGCCCGGACAGAAACTATGGCTACACCTTC
D: .; V: TRBV6-5; J: TRBJ2-5; CDR3: CASSYLGVQETQYF; DNA: TGTGCCAGCAGTTACCTCGGGGTCCAAGAGACCCAGTACTTC
D: .; V: TRBV2; J: TRBJ1-2; CDR3: CASRGAGATMVYGYTF; DNA: TGTGCCAGCAGAGGGGCTGGGGCTACAATGGTCTATGGCTACACCTTC
D: TRBD1; V: TRBV2; J: TRBJ1-5; CDR3: CASSPQGNNQPQHF; DNA: TGTGCCAGCAGCCCACAGGGGAACAATCAGCCCCAGCATTTT
D: TRBD1; V: TRBV29-1; J: TRBJ2-1; CDR3: CSVRTTGANEQFF; DNA: TGCAGCGTTCGAACGACAGGGGCCAATGAGCAGTTCTTC
D: .; V: TRBV11-3; J: TRBJ1-1; CDR3: CASSGQGDTEAFF; DNA: TGTGCCAGCAGCGGGCAGGGCGACACTGAAGCTTTCTTT
D: .; V: TRBV6-5; J: TRBJ2-1; CDR3: CASSPDDSYNEQFF; DNA: TGTGCCAGCAGTCCAGATGACAGCTACAATGAGCAGTTCTTC
D: .; V: TRBV28; J: TRBJ2-7; CDR3: CASGRRDRYEQYF; DNA: TGTGCCAGCGGGCGGCGGGATCGGTACGAGCAGTACTTC
D: .; V: TRBV28; J: TRBJ2-6; CDR3: CASSLRGSGANVLTF; DNA: TGTGCCAGCAGTTTGAGGGGGTCTGGGGCCAACGTCCTGACTTTC
D: TRBD2; V: TRBV6-1; J: TRBJ2-4; CDR3: CASSALAGGPRPQAKNIQYF; DNA: TGTGCCAGCAGTGCGCTAGCGGGAGGGCCCCGCCCCCAGGCCAAAAACATTCAGTACTTC
D: .; V: TRBV6-1; J: TRBJ1-5; CDR3: CASSGQHNQPQHF; DNA: TGTGCCAGCAGCGGACAACACAATCAGCCCCAGCATTTT
D: TRBD1; V: TRBV19; J: TRBJ1-5; CDR3: CASSTSHRDRGPYSNQPQHF; DNA: TGTGCCAGTAGCACCAGCCACCGGGACAGGGGGCCTTATAGCAATCAGCCCCAGCATTTT
D: TRBD2; V: TRBV15; J: TRBJ2-3; CDR3: CATSFSGTSTDTQYF; DNA: TGTGCCACCAGTTTTAGCGGGACTAGCACAGATACGCAGTATTTT
D: TRBD2; V: TRBV9; J: TRBJ2-4; CDR3: CASSVGAGDLYF; DNA: TGTGCCAGCAGCGTAGGCGCGGGAGACCTGTACTTC
D: TRBD2; V: TRBV28; J: TRBJ2-1; CDR3: CASSLWAGGQFF; DNA: TGTGCCAGCAGTTTATGGGCGGGAGGGCAGTTCTTC
D: .; V: TRBV9; J: TRBJ2-5; CDR3: CASSQYGTAGETQYF; DNA: TGTGCCAGCAGCCAGTATGGGACAGCGGGAGAGACCCAGTACTTC
D: TRBD1; V: TRBV28; J: TRBJ2-7; CDR3: CASRSPGQDPNEQYF; DNA: TGTGCCAGCAGATCTCCGGGACAGGATCCTAACGAGCAGTACTTC
D: TRBD1; V: TRBV19; J: TRBJ2-7; CDR3: CASSRPGQGAIEQYF; DNA: TGTGCCAGTAGTAGGCCGGGACAGGGGGCGATCGAGCAGTACTTC
D: .; V: TRBV10-3; J: TRBJ2-2; CDR3: CAISDYKAGGELFF; DNA: TGTGCCATCAGTGATTATAAGGCAGGCGGGGAGCTGTTTTTT
D: TRBD2; V: TRBV29-1; J: TRBJ2-7; CDR3: CSVGLATFGEQYF; DNA: TGCAGCGTTGGACTAGCGACATTCGGCGAGCAGTACTTC
D: TRBD1; V: TRBV25-1; J: TRBJ1-1; CDR3: CASRRGQYTKAFF; DNA: TGTGCATCCCGACGGGGACAGTATACCAAAGCTTTCTTT
D: TRBD1; V: TRBV19; J: TRBJ1-2; CDR3: CASSEGQYYGYTF; DNA: TGTGCCAGTAGTGAGGGACAGTACTATGGCTACACCTTC
D: .; V: TRBV4-2; J: TRBJ1-1; CDR3: CASSQESGVVAEAFF; DNA: TGTGCCAGCAGCCAAGAATCCGGGGTCGTCGCTGAAGCTTTCTTT
D: .; V: TRBV28; J: TRBJ1-1; CDR3: CASKAGQLNTEAFF; DNA: TGTGCCAGCAAAGCGGGACAACTCAACACTGAAGCTTTCTTT